This TCR beta chain was documented in a study of OX40 agonist ivuxolimab in advanced cancers. Measured with immunoSEQ multiplex PCR; TCRdb has only the in-frame clones, and not every one. The sample records roughly 100,000 clones, around 82% being singletons. The V gene's germline CDR1 is SNHLY and CDR2 FYNNEI. The CDR3 loop spans 14 amino acids. Trimming removed 8 bases from V and 9 bases from J; junction bases left unmatched: 9. The chain uses TRBV2 and TRBJ2-1; 11 bases are a match to TRBD2. The sequencing used CD4+ or CD8+ T cells sorted from blood, collected in a trial of the OX40 agonist ivuxolimab. This TCR derives from an adult with an advanced solid tumor such as melanoma, head and neck, liver or kidney cancer. The CDR3 DNA reads TGTGCCAGCCTTCAATGGCTAGCGGGAGGTGAGCAGTTCTTC. Translation gives CASLQWLAGGEQFF.